These 5 T cell receptor beta chains were all obtained from the same sample, sequenced in a study of T cells expressing NK-cell markers. From the 5' RACE reads, TCRdb lists one entry per CDR3 protein and no DNA. Here the sample table reports roughly 300,000 distinct CDR3 sequences. Source material: blood T cells: a sorted CD56 or NKG2C T cell subset, CD4+ or CD8+ T cells, or bulk PBMC T cells (not recorded which). The receptors shown here come from a woman between 18 and 70 years old in good health.

The V gene is TRBV20-1, the J gene TRBJ1-1. Per the germline V gene, CDR1 is DFQATT and CDR2 is SNEGSKA (reference sequence). The CDR3 spans 14 residues. This CDR3 is CSARVPTMNTEAFF.

CDR3 in amino acids: CASGTIMDTQYF. The chain couples TRBV7-6 to TRBJ2-3; without DNA, the TCRdb call of TRBD1 cannot be checked. The CDR3 is 12 residues long. The V gene's germline CDR1 is SGHVS and CDR2 FNYEAQ.

The chain combines TRBV5-6 with TRBJ2-7; TCRdb's D gene call, TRBD1, goes unchecked for lack of DNA. Per germline, CDR1 SGHDT and CDR2 YYEEEE. The CDR3 runs to 16 residues. CDR3 protein: CASSFPGTGRSYEQYF. The variable domain in full, completed from reference TRBV5-6 and TRBJ2-7, reads DAGVTQSPTHLIKTRGQQVTLRCSPKSGHDTVSWYQQALGQGPQFIFQYYEEEERQRGNFPDRFSGHQFPNYSSELNVNALLLGDSALYLCASSFPGTGRSYEQYFGPGTRLTVT.

The genes are TRBV7-9 and TRBJ2-1; without DNA, the TCRdb call of TRBD1 cannot be checked. This CDR3 has 14 amino acids. Germline CDR1 SEHNR, CDR2 FQNEAQ (reference sequence). The CDR3 loop is CASSFGTDYNEQFF.

V usage is TRBV6-1 and J usage is TRBJ2-3; TCRdb's D call, TRBD1, is unchecked because there is no DNA. This CDR3 is built from 14 residues. Germline lookup yields CDR1 MNHNS and CDR2 SASEGT. This CDR3 is CASSAGTTTDTQYF.